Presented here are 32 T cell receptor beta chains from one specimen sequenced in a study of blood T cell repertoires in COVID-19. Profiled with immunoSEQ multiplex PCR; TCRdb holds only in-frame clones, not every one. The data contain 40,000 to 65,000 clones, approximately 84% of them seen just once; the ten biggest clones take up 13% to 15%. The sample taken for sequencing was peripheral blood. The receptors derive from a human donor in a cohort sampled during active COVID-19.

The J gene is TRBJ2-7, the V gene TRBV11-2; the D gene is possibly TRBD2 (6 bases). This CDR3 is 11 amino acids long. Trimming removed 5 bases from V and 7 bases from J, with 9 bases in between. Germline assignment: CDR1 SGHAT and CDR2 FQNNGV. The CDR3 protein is CASSRGVEQYF. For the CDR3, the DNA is TGTGCCAGCAGCCGCGGGGTTGAGCAGTACTTC. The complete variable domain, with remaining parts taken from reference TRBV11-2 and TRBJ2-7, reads EAGVAQSPRYKIIEKRQSVAFWCNPISGHATLYWYQQILGQGPKLLIQFQNNGVVDDSQLPKDRFSAERLKGVDSTLKIQPAKLEDSAVYLCASSRGVEQYFGPGTRLTVT.

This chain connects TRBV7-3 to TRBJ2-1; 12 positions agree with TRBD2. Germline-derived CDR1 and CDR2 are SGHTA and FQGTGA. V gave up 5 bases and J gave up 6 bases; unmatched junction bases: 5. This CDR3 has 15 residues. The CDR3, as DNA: TGTGCCAGCAGCCACGGACTAGCGGGGCTCAATGAGCAGTTCTTC. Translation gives CASSHGLAGLNEQFF. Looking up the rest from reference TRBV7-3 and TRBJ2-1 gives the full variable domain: GAGVSQTPSNKVTEKGKYVELRCDPISGHTALYWYRQSLGQGPEFLIYFQGTGAADDSGLPNDRFFAVRPEGSVSTLKIQRTERGDSAVYLCASSHGLAGLNEQFFGPGTRLTVL.

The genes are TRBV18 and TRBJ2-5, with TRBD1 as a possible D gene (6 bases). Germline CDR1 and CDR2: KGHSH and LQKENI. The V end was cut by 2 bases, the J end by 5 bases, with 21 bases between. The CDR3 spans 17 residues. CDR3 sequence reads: CASSPNGGQTFMETQYF. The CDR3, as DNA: TGTGCCAGCTCACCAAATGGGGGCCAGACCTTTATGGAGACCCAGTACTTC. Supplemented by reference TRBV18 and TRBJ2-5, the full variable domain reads NAGVMQNPRHLVRRRGQEARLRCSPMKGHSHVYWYRQLPEEGLKFMVYLQKENIIDESGMPKERFSAEFPKEGPSILRIQQVVRGDSAAYFCASSPNGGQTFMETQYFGPGTRLLVL.

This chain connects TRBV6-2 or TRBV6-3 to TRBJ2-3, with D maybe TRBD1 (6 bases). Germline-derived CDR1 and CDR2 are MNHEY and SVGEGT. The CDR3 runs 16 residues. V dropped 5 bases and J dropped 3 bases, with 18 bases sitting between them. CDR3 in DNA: TGTGCCAGCAGTCCCTACAGACAGGCCAAGACAGATACGCAGTATTTT. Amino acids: CASSPYRQAKTDTQYF.

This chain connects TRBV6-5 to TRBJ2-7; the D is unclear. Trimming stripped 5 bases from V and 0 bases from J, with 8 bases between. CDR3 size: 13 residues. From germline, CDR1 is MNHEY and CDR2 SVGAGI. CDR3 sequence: CASSQEFSYEQYF. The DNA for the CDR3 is TGTGCCAGCAGTCAGGAATTCTCCTACGAGCAGTACTTC.

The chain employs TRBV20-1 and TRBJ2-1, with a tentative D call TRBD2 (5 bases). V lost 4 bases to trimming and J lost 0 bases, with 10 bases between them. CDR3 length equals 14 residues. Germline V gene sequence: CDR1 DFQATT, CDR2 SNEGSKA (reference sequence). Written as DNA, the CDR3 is TGCAGTGCTAATGATGAGGGCTCCTACAATGAGCAGTTCTTC. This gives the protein CSANDEGSYNEQFF.

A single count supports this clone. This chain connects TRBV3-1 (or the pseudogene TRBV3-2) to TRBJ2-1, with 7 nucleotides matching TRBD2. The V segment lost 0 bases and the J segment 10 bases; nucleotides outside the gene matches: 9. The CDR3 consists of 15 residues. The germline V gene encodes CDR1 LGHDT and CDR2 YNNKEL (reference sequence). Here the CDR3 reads CASSQEVAGAREQFF. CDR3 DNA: TGTGCCAGCAGCCAAGAGGTGGCGGGAGCAAGAGAGCAGTTCTTC.

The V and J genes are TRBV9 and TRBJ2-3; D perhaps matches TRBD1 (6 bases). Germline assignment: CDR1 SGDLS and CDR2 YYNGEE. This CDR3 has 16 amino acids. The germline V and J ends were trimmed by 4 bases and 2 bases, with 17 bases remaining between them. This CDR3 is CASSPHDRISTDTQYF. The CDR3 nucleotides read TGTGCCAGCAGCCCCCACGACAGGATCTCCACAGATACGCAGTATTTT. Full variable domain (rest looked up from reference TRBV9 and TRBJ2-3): DSGVTQTPKHLITATGQRVTLRCSPRSGDLSVYWYQQSLDQGLQFLIQYYNGEERAKGNILERFSAQQFPDLHSELNLSSLELGDSALYFCASSPHDRISTDTQYFGPGTRLTVL.

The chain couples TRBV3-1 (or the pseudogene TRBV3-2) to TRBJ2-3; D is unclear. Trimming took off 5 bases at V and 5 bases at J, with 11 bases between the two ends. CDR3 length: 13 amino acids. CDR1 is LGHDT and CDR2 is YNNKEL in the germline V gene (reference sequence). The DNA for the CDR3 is TGTGCCAGCAGCGAAGTGTCCGGAGATACGCAGTATTTT. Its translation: CASSEVSGDTQYF.

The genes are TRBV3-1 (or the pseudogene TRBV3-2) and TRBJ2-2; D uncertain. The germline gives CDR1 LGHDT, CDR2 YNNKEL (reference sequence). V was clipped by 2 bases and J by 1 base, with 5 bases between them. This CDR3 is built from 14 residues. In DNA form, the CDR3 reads TGTGCCAGCAGCCAACTACTGAACACCGGGGAGCTGTTTTTT. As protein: CASSQLLNTGELFF.

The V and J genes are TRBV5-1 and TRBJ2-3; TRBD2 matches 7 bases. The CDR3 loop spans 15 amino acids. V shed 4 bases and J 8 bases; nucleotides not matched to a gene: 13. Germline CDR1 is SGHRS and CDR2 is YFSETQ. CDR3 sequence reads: CASSGAFGGDATQYF. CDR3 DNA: TGCGCCAGCAGCGGCGCGTTTGGGGGGGACGCTACGCAGTATTTT. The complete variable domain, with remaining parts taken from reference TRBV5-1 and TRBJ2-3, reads KAGVTQTPRYLIKTRGQQVTLSCSPISGHRSVSWYQQTPGQGLQFLFEYFSETQRNKGNFPGRFSGRQFSNSRSEMNVSTLELGDSALYLCASSGAFGGDATQYFGPGTRLTVL.

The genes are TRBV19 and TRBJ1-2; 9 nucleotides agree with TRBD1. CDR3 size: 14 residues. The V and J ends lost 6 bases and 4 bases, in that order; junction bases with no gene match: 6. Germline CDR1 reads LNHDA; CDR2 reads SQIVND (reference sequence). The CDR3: CASSPGDRAYGYTF. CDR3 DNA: TGTGCCAGTAGCCCAGGGGACAGGGCCTATGGCTACACCTTC. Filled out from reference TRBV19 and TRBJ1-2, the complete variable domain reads DGGITQSPKYLFRKEGQNVTLSCEQNLNHDAMYWYRQDPGQGLRLIYYSQIVNDFQKGDIAEGYSVSREKKESFPLTVTSAQKNPTAFYLCASSPGDRAYGYTFGSGTRLTVV.

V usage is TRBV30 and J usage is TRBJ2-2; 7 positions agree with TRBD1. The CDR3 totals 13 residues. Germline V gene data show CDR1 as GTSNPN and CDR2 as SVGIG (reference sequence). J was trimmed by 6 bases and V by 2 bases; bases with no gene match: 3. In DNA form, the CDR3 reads TGTGCCTGGAGTCGACAGGGAGCCGGGGAGCTGTTTTTT. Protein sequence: CAWSRQGAGELFF. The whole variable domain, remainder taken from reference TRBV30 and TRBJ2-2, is SQTIHQWPATLVQPVGSPLSLECTVEGTSNPNLYWYRQAAGRGLQLLFYSVGIGQISSEVPQNLSASRPQDRQFILSSKKLLLSDSGFYLCAWSRQGAGELFFGEGSRLTVL.

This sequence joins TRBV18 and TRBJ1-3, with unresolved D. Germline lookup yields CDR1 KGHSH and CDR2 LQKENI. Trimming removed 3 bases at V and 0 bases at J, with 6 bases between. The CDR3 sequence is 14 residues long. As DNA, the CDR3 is TGTGCCAGCTCACCCTGGGCCTCTGGAAACACCATATATTTT. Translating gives CASSPWASGNTIYF.

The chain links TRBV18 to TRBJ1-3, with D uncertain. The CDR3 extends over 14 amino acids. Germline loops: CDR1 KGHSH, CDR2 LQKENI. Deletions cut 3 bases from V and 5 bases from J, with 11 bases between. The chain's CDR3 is CASSPSGSRNTIYF. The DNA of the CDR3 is TGTGCCAGCTCACCGAGCGGTTCCCGAAACACCATATATTTT.

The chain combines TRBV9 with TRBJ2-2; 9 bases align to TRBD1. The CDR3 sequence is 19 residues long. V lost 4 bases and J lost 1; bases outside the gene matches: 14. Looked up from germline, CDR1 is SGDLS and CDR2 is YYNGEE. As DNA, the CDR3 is TGTGCCAGCAGCCCCCATCCGGGACAGGGTCCCTTGAACACCGGGGAGCTGTTTTTT. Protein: CASSPHPGQGPLNTGELFF.

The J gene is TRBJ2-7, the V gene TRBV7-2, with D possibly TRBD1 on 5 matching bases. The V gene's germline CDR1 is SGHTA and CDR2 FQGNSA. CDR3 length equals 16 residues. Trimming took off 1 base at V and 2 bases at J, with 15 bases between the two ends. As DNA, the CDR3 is TGTGCCAGCAGCTTAGTAGTAGGCAGGACAACCTACGAGCAGTACTTC. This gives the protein CASSLVVGRTTYEQYF. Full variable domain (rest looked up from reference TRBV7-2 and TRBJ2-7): GAGVSQSPSNKVTEKGKDVELRCDPISGHTALYWYRQSLGQGLEFLIYFQGNSAPDKSGLPSDRFSAERTGGSVSTLTIQRTQQEDSAVYLCASSLVVGRTTYEQYFGPGTRLTVT.

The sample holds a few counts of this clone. The CDR3: CASSTQGDSNQPQHF. The DNA for the CDR3 is TGTGCCAGCAGCACACAGGGGGATAGCAATCAGCCCCAGCATTTT. This chain joins TRBV7-2 and TRBJ1-5; TRBD1 agrees at 8 bases. The ends lost 5 bases at V and 0 bases at J; junction bases unmatched: 3. This CDR3 has 15 amino acids. CDR1 is SGHTA, CDR2 FQGNSA, per germline.

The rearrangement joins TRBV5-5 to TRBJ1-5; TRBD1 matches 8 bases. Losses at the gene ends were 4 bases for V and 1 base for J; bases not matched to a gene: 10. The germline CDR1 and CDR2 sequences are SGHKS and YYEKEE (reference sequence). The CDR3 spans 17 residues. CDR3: CASSIQGAGTSNQPQHF. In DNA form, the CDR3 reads TGTGCCAGCAGCATTCAGGGGGCCGGGACCAGCAATCAGCCCCAGCATTTT.

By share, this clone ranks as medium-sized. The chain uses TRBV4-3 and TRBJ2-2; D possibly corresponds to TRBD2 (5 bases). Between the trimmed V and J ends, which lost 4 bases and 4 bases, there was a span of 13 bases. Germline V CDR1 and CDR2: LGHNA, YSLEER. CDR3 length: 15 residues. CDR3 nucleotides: TGCGCCAGCAGCCCCACAATCGGACTCACCGGGGAGCTGTTTTTT. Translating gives CASSPTIGLTGELFF.

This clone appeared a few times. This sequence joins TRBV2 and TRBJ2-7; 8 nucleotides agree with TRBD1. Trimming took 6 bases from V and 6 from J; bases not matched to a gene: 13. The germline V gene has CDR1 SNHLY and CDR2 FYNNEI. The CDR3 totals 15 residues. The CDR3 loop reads CASRNGLQGAGEQYF. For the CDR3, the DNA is TGTGCCAGCAGGAATGGGTTGCAGGGGGCGGGCGAGCAGTACTTC.

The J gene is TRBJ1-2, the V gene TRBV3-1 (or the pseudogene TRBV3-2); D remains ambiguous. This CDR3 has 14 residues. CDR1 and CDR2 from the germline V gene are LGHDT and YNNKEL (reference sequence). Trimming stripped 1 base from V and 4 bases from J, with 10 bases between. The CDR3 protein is CASSQGGTSYGYTF. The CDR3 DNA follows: TGTGCCAGCAGCCAAGGCGGCACCTCCTATGGCTACACCTTC.

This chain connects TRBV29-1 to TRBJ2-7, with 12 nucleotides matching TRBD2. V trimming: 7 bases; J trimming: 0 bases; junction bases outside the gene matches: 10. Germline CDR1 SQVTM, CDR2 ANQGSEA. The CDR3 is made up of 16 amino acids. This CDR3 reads CSAVTSGSGRSYEQYF. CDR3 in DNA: TGCAGCGCCGTGACTAGCGGGAGCGGACGCTCCTACGAGCAGTACTTC.

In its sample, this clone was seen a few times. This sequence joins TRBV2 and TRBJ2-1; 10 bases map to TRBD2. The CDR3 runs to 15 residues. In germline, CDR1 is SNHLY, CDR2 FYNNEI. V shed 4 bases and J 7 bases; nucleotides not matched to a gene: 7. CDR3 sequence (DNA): TGTGCCAGCAGTGTGAGCGGGGGGGCCTTGAATGAGCAGTTCTTC. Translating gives CASSVSGGALNEQFF.

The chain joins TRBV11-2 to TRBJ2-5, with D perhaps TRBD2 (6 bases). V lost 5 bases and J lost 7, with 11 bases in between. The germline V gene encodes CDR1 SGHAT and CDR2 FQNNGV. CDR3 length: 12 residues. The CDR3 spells CASSPGEVTQYF. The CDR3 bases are TGTGCCAGCAGCCCGGGGGAGGTGACCCAGTACTTC.

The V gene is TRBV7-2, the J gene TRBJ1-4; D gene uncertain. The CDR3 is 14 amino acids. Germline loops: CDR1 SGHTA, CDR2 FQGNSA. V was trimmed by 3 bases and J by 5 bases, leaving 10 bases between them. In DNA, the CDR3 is TGTGCCAGCAGCTTTGCAGCGGGGAATGAAAAACTGTTTTTT. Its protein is CASSFAAGNEKLFF.

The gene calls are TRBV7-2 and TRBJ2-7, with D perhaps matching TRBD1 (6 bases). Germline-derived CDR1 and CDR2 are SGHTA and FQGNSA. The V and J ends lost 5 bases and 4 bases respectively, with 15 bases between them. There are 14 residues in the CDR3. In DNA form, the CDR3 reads TGTGCCAGCAGCCAGTCGACAGGTACTTACGAGCAGTACTTC. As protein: CASSQSTGTYEQYF.

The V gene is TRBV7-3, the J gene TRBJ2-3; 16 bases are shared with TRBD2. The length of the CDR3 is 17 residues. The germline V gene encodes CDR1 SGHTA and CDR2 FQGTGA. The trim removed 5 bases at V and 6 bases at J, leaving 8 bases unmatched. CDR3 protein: CASSRRGLAGGSDTQYF. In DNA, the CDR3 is TGTGCCAGCAGCCGCCGGGGACTAGCGGGGGGGTCCGATACGCAGTATTTT. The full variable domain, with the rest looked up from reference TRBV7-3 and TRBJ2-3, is GAGVSQTPSNKVTEKGKYVELRCDPISGHTALYWYRQSLGQGPEFLIYFQGTGAADDSGLPNDRFFAVRPEGSVSTLKIQRTERGDSAVYLCASSRRGLAGGSDTQYFGPGTRLTVL.

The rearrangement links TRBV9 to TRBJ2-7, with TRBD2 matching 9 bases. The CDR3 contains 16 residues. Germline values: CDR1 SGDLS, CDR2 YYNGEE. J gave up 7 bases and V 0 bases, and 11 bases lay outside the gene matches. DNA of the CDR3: TGTGCCAGCAGCGTAGATATGGCGGGGGGGCCGGGGGAGCAGTACTTC. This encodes CASSVDMAGGPGEQYF.

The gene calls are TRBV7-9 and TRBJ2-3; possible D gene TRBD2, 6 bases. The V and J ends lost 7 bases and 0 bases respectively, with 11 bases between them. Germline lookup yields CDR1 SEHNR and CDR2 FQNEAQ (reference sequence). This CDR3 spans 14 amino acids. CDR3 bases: TGTGCCAGCACTTACGGGGGAAGCACAGATACGCAGTATTTT. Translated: CASTYGGSTDTQYF.

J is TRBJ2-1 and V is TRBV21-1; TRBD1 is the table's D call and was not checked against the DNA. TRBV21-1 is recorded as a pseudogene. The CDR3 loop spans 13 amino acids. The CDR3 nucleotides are TGTGCCAAGGACAGGGGGCCACAGGAGGAGCAGTTCTTC. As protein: CAKDRGPQEEQFF.

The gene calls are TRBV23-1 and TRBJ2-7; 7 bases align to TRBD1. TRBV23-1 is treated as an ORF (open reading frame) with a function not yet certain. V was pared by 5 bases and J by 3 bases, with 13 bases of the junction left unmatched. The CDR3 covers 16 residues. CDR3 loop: CASSTLKPDRDYEQYF. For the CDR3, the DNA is TGCGCCAGCAGTACTCTCAAGCCCGACAGGGACTACGAGCAGTACTTC.